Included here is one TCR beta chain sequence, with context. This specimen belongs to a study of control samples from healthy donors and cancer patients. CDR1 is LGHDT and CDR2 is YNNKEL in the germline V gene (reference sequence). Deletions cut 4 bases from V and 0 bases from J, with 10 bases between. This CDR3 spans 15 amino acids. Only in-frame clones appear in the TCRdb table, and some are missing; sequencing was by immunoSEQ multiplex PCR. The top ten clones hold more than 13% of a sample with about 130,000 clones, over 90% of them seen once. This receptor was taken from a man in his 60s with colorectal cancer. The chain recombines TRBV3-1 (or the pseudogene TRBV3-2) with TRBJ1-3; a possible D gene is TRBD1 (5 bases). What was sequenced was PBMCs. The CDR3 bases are TGTGCCAGCAGCCCTCGGGGCCCCTCTGGAAACACCATATATTTT. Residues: CASSPRGPSGNTIYF.